One sample yielded the 7 T cell receptor beta chains listed below, sequenced in a study of T cells in localized non-small cell lung cancer. The assay was immunoSEQ multiplex PCR, and TCRdb's table has in-frame clones only and misses some. This table has roughly 12,000 clones, over 70% appearing once. The source material was peripheral blood, sampled before any cancer treatment. The receptor set was obtained from a male donor aged 60 or over with stage I lung adenocarcinoma.

The chain employs TRBV19 and TRBJ2-3; TRBD2 matches at 10 bases. The ends lost 4 bases at V and 3 bases at J; junction bases unmatched: 1. From germline, CDR1 is LNHDA and CDR2 SQIVND (reference sequence). This CDR3 comprises 14 residues. The CDR3 sequence is CASSTSGSTDTQYF. CDR3 nucleotides: TGTGCCAGTAGTACTAGCGGGAGTACAGATACGCAGTATTTT.

There are a few counts of this clone. V is TRBV6-6 and J is TRBJ1-2; D perhaps matches TRBD1 (6 bases). Trimming stripped 2 bases from V and 6 bases from J, with 19 bases between. This CDR3 contains 16 residues. Germline CDR1 is MNHNY and CDR2 is SVGAGI (reference sequence). The CDR3 region has the DNA TGTGCCAGCAGTTACATATCGGTTCCGGGGGGCGATGGCTACACCTTC. This sequence encodes CASSYISVPGGDGYTF.

A single count supports this clone. The V gene is TRBV2, the J gene TRBJ2-7, with D possibly matching TRBD1 (5 bases). CDR3 length: 14 residues. Per the germline V gene, CDR1 is SNHLY and CDR2 is FYNNEI. Trimming removed 4 bases at V and 3 bases at J, with 13 bases between. The CDR3 bases are TGTGCCAGCAGTGTAGAACAGGCGAACTACGAGCAGTACTTC. As protein: CASSVEQANYEQYF.

This clone came up a few times. The chain combines TRBV9 with TRBJ2-2; D call uncertain. There are 9 residues in the CDR3. Germline V gene data show CDR1 as SGDLS and CDR2 as YYNGEE. CDR3 bases: TGTGCGCCCACCGGGGAGCTGTTTTTT. Its translation is CAPTGELFF.

Regarding this clone: One end of the junction fails to match germline, which may point to a read error. V is TRBV10-1 and J is TRBJ2-7; 9 positions match TRBD2. This CDR3 contains 12 residues. Germline V gives CDR1 WNHNN, CDR2 SYGVQD (reference sequence). CDR3 nucleotides: TGCGCCAGCATGCCTAGCGGGACCAACCTCGGCTTC. It translates to CASMPSGTNLGF.

This chain links TRBV28 with TRBJ1-5; 11 nucleotides align to TRBD1. Looked up from germline, CDR1 is MDHEN and CDR2 is SYDVKM. This CDR3 is built from 17 residues. The ends lost 1 base at V and 7 bases at J; junction bases unmatched: 9. The CDR3 is CASSLSDLWTGGQPQHF. The CDR3 bases are TGTGCCAGCAGTTTATCCGACTTGTGGACAGGGGGCCAGCCCCAGCATTTT.

The gene calls are TRBV11-2 and TRBJ2-1; D is uncertain. The V gene lost 5 bases and the J gene lost 6 bases, with 14 bases spanning the gap. Looked up from germline, CDR1 is SGHAT and CDR2 is FQNNGV. This CDR3 spans 14 amino acids. Here the CDR3 DNA reads TGTGCCAGCAGCGGCTTACGGTCGTTCAATGAGCAGTTCTTC. This codes for CASSGLRSFNEQFF.